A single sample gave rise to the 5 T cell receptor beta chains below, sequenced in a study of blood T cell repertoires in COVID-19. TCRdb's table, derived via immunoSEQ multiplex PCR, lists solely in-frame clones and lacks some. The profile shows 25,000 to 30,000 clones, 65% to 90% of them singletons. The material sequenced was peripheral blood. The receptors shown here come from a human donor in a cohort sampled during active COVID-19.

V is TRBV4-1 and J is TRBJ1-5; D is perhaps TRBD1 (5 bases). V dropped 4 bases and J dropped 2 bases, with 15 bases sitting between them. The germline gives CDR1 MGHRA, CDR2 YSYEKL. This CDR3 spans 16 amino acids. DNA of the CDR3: TGCGCCAGCAGCCGTGGGGGGGGAAACGGCAATCAGCCCCAGCATTTT. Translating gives CASSRGGGNGNQPQHF.

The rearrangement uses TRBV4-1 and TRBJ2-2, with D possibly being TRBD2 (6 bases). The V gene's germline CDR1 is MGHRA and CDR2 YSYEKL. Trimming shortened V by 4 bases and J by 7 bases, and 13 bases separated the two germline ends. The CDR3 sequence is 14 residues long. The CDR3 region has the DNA TGCGCCAGCAGCCCCGGGGGAATGGGCGGGGAGCTGTTTTTT. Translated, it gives CASSPGGMGGELFF.

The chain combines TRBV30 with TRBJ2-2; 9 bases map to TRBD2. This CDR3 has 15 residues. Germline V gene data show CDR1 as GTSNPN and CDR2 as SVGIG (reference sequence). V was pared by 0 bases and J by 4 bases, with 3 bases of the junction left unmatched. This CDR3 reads CAWSVGGRVTGELFF. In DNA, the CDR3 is TGTGCCTGGAGTGTCGGCGGGAGGGTCACCGGGGAGCTGTTTTTT.

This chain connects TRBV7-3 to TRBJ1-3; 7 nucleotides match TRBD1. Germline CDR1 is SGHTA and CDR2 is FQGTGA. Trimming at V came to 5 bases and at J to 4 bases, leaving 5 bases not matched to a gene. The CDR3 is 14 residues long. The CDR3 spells CASSQQGSGNTIYF. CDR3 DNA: TGTGCCAGCAGCCAACAGGGGTCCGGAAACACCATATATTTT.

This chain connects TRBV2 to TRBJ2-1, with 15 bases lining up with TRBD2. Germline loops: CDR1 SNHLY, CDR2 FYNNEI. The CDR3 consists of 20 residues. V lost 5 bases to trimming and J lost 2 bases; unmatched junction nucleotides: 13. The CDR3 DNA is TGTGCCAGCAGTATGGCATGGACTAGCGGGGGGGCAACGGCCTACAATGAGCAGTTCTTC. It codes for CASSMAWTSGGATAYNEQFF.